These T cell receptor beta chains were read from a single sample in a study of radiotherapy plus CTLA-4 blockade in lung cancer. The assay was immunoSEQ multiplex PCR, and TCRdb's table has in-frame clones only and misses some. Of approximately 60,000 clones listed, approximately 80% are singletons. The sample in question was peripheral blood, obtained from a patient treated with radiotherapy plus ipilimumab. These receptors all come from a human donor with non-small cell lung cancer who had a complete response to radiotherapy plus ipilimumab. Each CDR3 is given with its conserved first and last residue. The order of the fields is V gene, clone size, J gene, D gene, CDR3 protein, CDR3 DNA. D genes are given only for firm matches. Expanded clones get a size class; other rows say once, few or many, or leave the size out.

>TRBV19|once|TRBJ1-5|.
CASSNPQGSQPQHF
TGTGCCAGTAGTAACCCCCAGGGGTCTCAGCCCCAGCATTTT
>TRBV9|once|TRBJ1-5|TRBD1
CASSVEGTVYQPQHF
TGTGCCAGCAGCGTAGAGGGGACAGTCTATCAGCCCCAGCATTTT
>TRBV7-2|.|TRBJ2-1|TRBD1
CASSSGTGVYNEQFF
TGTGCCAGCAGCTCCGGGACAGGGGTATACAATGAGCAGTTCTTC
>TRBV6-5|.|TRBJ1-6|.
CASSYASPTTNSPLHF
TGTGCCAGCAGTTACGCGAGTCCCACCACTAATTCACCCCTCCACTTT
>TRBV7-9|.|TRBJ1-2|.
CASSLPGDYGYTF
TGTGCCAGCAGCTTACCAGGGGATTATGGCTACACCTTC
>TRBV2|.|TRBJ2-1|TRBD2
CATGRRGVYNEQFF
TGTGCCACGGGGAGGCGGGGGGTTTACAATGAGCAGTTCTTC
>TRBV12-5|.|TRBJ1-5|TRBD1
CASTTDRGLPNQPQHF
TGTGCTTCAACTACAGACAGGGGGCTACCGAATCAGCCCCAGCATTTT
>TRBV5-5|.|TRBJ2-1|TRBD2
CASSLGLAGANEQFF
TGTGCCAGCAGCTTGGGACTAGCGGGAGCCAATGAGCAGTTCTTC
>TRBV15|once|TRBJ2-5|TRBD2
CATDSGRAVNQETQYF
TGTGCCACAGATAGCGGGAGGGCCGTAAACCAAGAGACCCAGTACTTC
>TRBV4-1|.|TRBJ1-3|.
CASSQDSSSSGNTIYF
TGCGCCAGCAGCCAAGATAGTTCGAGCTCTGGAAACACCATATATTTT
>TRBV30|.|TRBJ1-1|TRBD1
CAWGTENTEAFF
TGTGCCTGGGGGACAGAGAACACTGAAGCTTTCTTT
>TRBV6-1|.|TRBJ2-7|.
CASSPTYYEQYF
TGTGCCAGCAGTCCAACATACTACGAGCAGTACTTC
>TRBV27|.|TRBJ1-5|.
CASSQTSRNSNQPQHF
TGTGCCAGCAGCCAAACTTCAAGGAATAGCAATCAGCCCCAGCATTTT
>TRBV6-4|.|TRBJ2-1|.
CASSDSLGNEQFF
TGTGCCAGCAGTGACTCCCTCGGCAATGAGCAGTTCTTC
>TRBV29-1|.|TRBJ2-5|.
CSVRTDRQETQYF
TGCAGCGTGAGGACCGACAGGCAAGAGACCCAGTACTTC
>TRBV12-5|.|TRBJ2-3|TRBD2
CASGSGLASTDTQYF
TGTGCTAGTGGTTCGGGACTAGCAAGCACAGATACGCAGTATTTT
>TRBV5-1|.|TRBJ1-4|.
CASSLAQGYATNEKLFF
TGCGCCAGCAGCTTGGCACAGGGCTATGCAACTAATGAAAAACTGTTTTTT
>TRBV30|.|TRBJ2-5|.
CAWRGAAVETQYF
TGTGCCTGGAGGGGGGCAGCTGTGGAGACCCAGTACTTC